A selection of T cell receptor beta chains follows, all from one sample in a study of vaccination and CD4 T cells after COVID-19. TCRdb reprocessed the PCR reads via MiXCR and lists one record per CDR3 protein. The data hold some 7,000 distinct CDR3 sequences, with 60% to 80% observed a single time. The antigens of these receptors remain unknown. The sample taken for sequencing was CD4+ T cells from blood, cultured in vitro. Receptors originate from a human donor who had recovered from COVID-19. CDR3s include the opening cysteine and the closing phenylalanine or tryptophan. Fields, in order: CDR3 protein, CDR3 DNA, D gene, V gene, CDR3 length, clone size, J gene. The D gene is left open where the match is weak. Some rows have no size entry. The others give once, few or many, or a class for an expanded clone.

CDR3 protein: CASSESRLGGYTF; CDR3 DNA: TGTGCCAGCAGTGAATCACGATTAGGGGGCTACACCTTC; D gene: NA; V gene: TRBV25-1; CDR3 length: 13; clone size: few; J gene: TRBJ1-2
CDR3 protein: CSARLVANTGELFF; CDR3 DNA: TGCAGTGCCCGACTAGTTGCGAACACCGGGGAGCTGTTTTTT; D gene: NA; V gene: TRBV20-1; CDR3 length: 14; clone size: NA; J gene: TRBJ2-2
CDR3 protein: CASSLGWDISYGYTF; CDR3 DNA: TGTGCCAGCAGCTTAGGTTGGGATATTAGCTATGGCTACACCTTC; D gene: NA; V gene: TRBV11-2; CDR3 length: 15; clone size: few; J gene: TRBJ1-2
CDR3 protein: CASSSGWREKYNEQFF; CDR3 DNA: TGTGCCAGCAGTTCGGGTTGGCGGGAAAAATACAATGAGCAGTTCTTC; D gene: NA; V gene: TRBV12-3/TRBV12-4; CDR3 length: 16; clone size: NA; J gene: TRBJ2-1
CDR3 protein: CSARAGTVYGYTF; CDR3 DNA: TGCAGTGCTAGAGCCGGCACCGTTTATGGCTACACCTTC; D gene: NA; V gene: TRBV20-1; CDR3 length: 13; clone size: few; J gene: TRBJ1-2
CDR3 protein: CASRDRGTSGNEQFF; CDR3 DNA: TGCGCCAGCAGGGACAGGGGGACTAGTGGCAATGAGCAGTTCTTC; D gene: TRBD1; V gene: TRBV10-1; CDR3 length: 15; clone size: NA; J gene: TRBJ2-1
CDR3 protein: CAISQDYRQETQYF; CDR3 DNA: TGTGCCATCAGCCAAGACTACCGCCAAGAGACCCAGTACTTC; D gene: NA; V gene: TRBV10-3; CDR3 length: 14; clone size: NA; J gene: TRBJ2-5
CDR3 protein: CSAVSGGGGDNEQFF; CDR3 DNA: TGCAGTGCCGTAAGCGGTGGGGGGGGAGACAATGAGCAGTTCTTC; D gene: TRBD2; V gene: TRBV20-1; CDR3 length: 15; clone size: once; J gene: TRBJ2-1
CDR3 protein: CASSQQGARTEAFF; CDR3 DNA: TGTGCCAGCAGCCAACAGGGGGCGCGGACTGAAGCTTTCTTT; D gene: TRBD1; V gene: TRBV5-4; CDR3 length: 14; clone size: NA; J gene: TRBJ1-1
CDR3 protein: CASRSTGPSYGYTF; CDR3 DNA: TGTGCCAGCAGGTCGACAGGACCGTCCTATGGCTACACCTTC; D gene: NA; V gene: TRBV27; CDR3 length: 14; clone size: once; J gene: TRBJ1-2
CDR3 protein: CASSEEVWSIQYF; CDR3 DNA: TGTGCCAGCAGTGAAGAAGTATGGAGCATTCAGTACTTC; D gene: NA; V gene: TRBV6-1; CDR3 length: 13; clone size: NA; J gene: TRBJ2-4
CDR3 protein: CAIKGQGEPFF; CDR3 DNA: TGTGCCATCAAAGGGCAGGGGGAACCTTTCTTT; D gene: TRBD1; V gene: TRBV10-3; CDR3 length: 11; clone size: few; J gene: TRBJ1-1
CDR3 protein: CASSFGTAYEQYF; CDR3 DNA: TGTGCCAGCAGTTTTGGGACAGCCTACGAGCAGTACTTC; D gene: TRBD1; V gene: TRBV6-5; CDR3 length: 13; clone size: NA; J gene: TRBJ2-7